Listed below are T cell receptor beta chains from one sample, sequenced in a study of early stage breast cancer tumors. Method: immunoSEQ multiplex PCR; TCRdb's copy keeps in-frame clones and lacks some. The sample has 25,000 to 35,000 clones, 84% seen once. The sequencing sample was made of blood. All receptors come from a person aged 50 to 59 with breast cancer. CDR3s include the opening cysteine and the closing phenylalanine or tryptophan. The order of the fields is D gene, clone size, V gene, J gene, CDR3 protein, CDR3 DNA. A D gene is named only where the DNA matches it firmly. Expanded clones are given a class, and other clones once, few, many or no size at all.

>-|-|TRBV5-6|TRBJ1-4
CASSLAGGRTNEKLFF
TGTGCCAGCAGCTTGGCCGGGGGGAGAACTAATGAAAAACTGTTTTTT
>-|-|TRBV7-9|TRBJ1-2
CASSLVSGAVTNYGYTF
TGTGCCAGCAGCTTAGTGTCAGGAGCAGTCACCAACTATGGCTACACCTTC
>TRBD1|-|TRBV28|TRBJ1-2
CASSLDRARGSNYGYTF
TGTGCCAGCAGTTTAGACAGGGCCAGGGGTTCTAACTATGGCTACACCTTC
>-|few|TRBV19|TRBJ1-1
CASTTPYTEAFF
TGTGCCAGTACCACCCCTTACACTGAAGCTTTCTTT
>TRBD1|-|TRBV5-1|TRBJ2-2
CASSIGQAYTGELFF
TGCGCCAGCAGCATAGGACAGGCCTACACCGGGGAGCTGTTTTTT
>-|-|TRBV28|TRBJ1-2
CASSPSGVGYTF
TGTGCCAGCAGTCCCTCGGGGGTAGGCTACACCTTC
>-|-|TRBV15|TRBJ1-3
CATSTRTSNTIYF
TGTGCCACCAGCACAAGGACCTCGAACACCATATATTTT
>-|-|TRBV7-3|TRBJ1-1
CASSLGGAMNTEAFF
TGTGCCAGCAGCCTAGGGGGAGCAATGAACACTGAAGCTTTCTTT
>TRBD1|-|TRBV28|TRBJ2-7
CASATGAYEQYF
TGTGCCAGCGCGACAGGGGCCTACGAGCAGTACTTC
>-|-|TRBV27|TRBJ1-2
CASSPQVFSYGYTF
TGTGCCAGCAGTCCCCAAGTATTTAGCTATGGCTACACCTTC
>TRBD1|-|TRBV6-5|TRBJ1-6
CASSYDRGHSPLHF
TGTGCCAGCAGTTACGACAGGGGGCATTCACCCCTCCACTTT
>-|-|TRBV4-2|TRBJ1-2
CASSQPRSGEVVRSYTF
TGTGCCAGCAGCCAACCTAGATCGGGGGAGGTCGTCAGGAGCTACACCTTC
>TRBD2|-|TRBV4-3|TRBJ2-3
CASSQGLAGSDTQYF
TGCGCCAGCAGCCAGGGACTAGCGGGCTCAGATACGCAGTATTTT
>-|-|TRBV27|TRBJ2-1
CASSLGVGRLSEAGEQFF
TGTGCCAGCAGTTTGGGGGTAGGGCGACTATCAGAGGCGGGTGAGCAGTTCTTC
>TRBD1|-|TRBV29-1|TRBJ1-1
CSSGTEQLEAFF
TGCAGCTCTGGGACAGAACAATTGGAAGCTTTCTTT
>-|few|TRBV2|TRBJ1-2
CASSEVRGFGGYTF
TGTGCCAGCAGTGAGGTCAGGGGTTTTGGTGGCTACACCTTC
>-|-|TRBV5-1|TRBJ1-5
CASSLDGGADQPQHF
TGCGCCAGCAGCTTGGATGGGGGGGCGGATCAGCCCCAGCATTTT
>-|-|TRBV4-3|TRBJ2-1
CASSGNPDNEQFF
TGCGCCAGCAGCGGGAATCCAGACAATGAGCAGTTCTTC